This T cell receptor beta chain came from a study of CD8 T cells in Susac syndrome. Sequencing of TCR beta was carried out in blood CD8+ and CD4+ T cells. Purification of the CD8+ and CD4+ T cells relied on negative isolation, and TEMRA cells underwent FACS enrichment. RNA totalling roughly 0.45 to 1 ug underwent reverse transcription with random hexamers. The immunoSEQ assay covered 54 Vbeta and 13 Jbeta segments for CDR3. TCRdb re-derived calls from the immunoSEQ multiplex PCR reads in MiXCR, one entry per CDR3 protein. The sample consists of about 440,000 distinct CDR3 sequences, approximately 85% of them appearing once. Findings of the study overall: As acknowledged by the study, its TCR sequencing and HLA analysis included a relatively small number of individuals.

As concerns this clonotype: What it binds is unknown.

The sequencing sample was made of CD8+ T cells from PBMCs. This sequence originates from a human donor with multiple sclerosis.

In nucleotides, the CDR3 is TGTGCCAGCAGTTTGCTTCCGGGCAGGGGTCCTACCGAGCAGTACTTC. Translation: CASSLLPGRGPTEQYF. The V call is TRBV28, the J call TRBJ2-7; possibly TRBD1 for D (6 bases). The germline V gene encodes CDR1 MDHEN and CDR2 SYDVKM. This CDR3 is built from 16 residues. Trimming cost V 3 bases and J 6 bases, with 21 bases left between them.